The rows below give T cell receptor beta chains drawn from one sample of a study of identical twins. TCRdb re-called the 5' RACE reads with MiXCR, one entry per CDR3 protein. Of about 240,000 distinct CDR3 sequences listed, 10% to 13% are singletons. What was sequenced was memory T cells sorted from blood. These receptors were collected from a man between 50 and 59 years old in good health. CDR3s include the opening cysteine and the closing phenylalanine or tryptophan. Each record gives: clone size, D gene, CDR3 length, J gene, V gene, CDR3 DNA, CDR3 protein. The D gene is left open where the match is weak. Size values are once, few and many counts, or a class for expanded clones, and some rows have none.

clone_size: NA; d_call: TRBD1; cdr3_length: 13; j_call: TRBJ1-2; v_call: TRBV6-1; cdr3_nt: TGTGCCAGCAGTGAAGCGGACAGGGACGGCTACACCTTC; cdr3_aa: CASSEADRDGYTF
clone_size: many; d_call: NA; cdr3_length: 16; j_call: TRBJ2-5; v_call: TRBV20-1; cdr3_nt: TGCAGTGCTAGATCCCGGACAATAGTCTCCCAAGAGACCCAGTACTTC; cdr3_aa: CSARSRTIVSQETQYF
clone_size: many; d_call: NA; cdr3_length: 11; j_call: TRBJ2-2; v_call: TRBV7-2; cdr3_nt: TGTGCCAGCAGCCCAGCCGGGGAGCTGTTTTTT; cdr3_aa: CASSPAGELFF
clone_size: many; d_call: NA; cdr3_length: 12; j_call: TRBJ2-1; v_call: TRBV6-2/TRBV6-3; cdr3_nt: TGTGCCAGCAGCCAGACTAGTAATGAGCAGTTCTTC; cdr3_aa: CASSQTSNEQFF
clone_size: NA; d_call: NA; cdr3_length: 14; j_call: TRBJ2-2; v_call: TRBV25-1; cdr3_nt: TGTGCCAGCAGCGCCAGCCTTAACACCGGGGAGCTGTTTTTT; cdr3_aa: CASSASLNTGELFF
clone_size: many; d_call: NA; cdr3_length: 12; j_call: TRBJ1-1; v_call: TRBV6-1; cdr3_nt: TGTGCCAGCTCACCGATGAACACTGAAGCTTTCTTT; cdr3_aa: CASSPMNTEAFF
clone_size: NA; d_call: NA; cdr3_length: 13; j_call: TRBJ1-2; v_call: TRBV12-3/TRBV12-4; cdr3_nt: TGTGCCAGCAGTTTAGGAGGGGGAGCTGGCTACACCTTC; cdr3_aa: CASSLGGGAGYTF
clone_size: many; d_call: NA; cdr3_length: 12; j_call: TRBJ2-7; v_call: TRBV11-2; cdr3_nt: TGTGCCAGCAGCTCCACAGGGAAGAAGCAGTACTTC; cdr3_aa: CASSSTGKKQYF
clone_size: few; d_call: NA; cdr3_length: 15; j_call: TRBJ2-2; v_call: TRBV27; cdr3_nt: TGTGCCAGCAGTTTCAACAGGGTAACCACCGGGGAGCTGTTTTTT; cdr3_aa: CASSFNRVTTGELFF
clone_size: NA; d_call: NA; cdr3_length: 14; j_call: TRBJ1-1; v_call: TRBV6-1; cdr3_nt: TGTGCCAGCAGTGAGTACGGGACCGGCTCTGAAGCTTTCTTT; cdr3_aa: CASSEYGTGSEAFF
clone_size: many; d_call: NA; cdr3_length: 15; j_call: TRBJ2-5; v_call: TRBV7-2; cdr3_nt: TGTGCCAGCAGCTTAGACGGGTCGGGGGTACCGACCCAGTACTTC; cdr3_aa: CASSLDGSGVPTQYF
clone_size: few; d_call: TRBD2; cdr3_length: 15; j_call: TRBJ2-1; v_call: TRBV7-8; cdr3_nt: TGTGCCAGCAGTCTAGCCGGGACTAGATCCAATGAGCAGTTCTTC; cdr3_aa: CASSLAGTRSNEQFF
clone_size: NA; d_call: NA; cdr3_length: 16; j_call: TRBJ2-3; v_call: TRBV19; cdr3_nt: TGTGCCAGTAGCCCCTCGGGCGGGCCCACCGGGGATACGCAGTATTTT; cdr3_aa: CASSPSGGPTGDTQYF
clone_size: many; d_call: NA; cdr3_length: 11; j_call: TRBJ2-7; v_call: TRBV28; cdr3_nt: TGTGCCAGCACTAGTTTCCACGAGCAGTACTTC; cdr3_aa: CASTSFHEQYF
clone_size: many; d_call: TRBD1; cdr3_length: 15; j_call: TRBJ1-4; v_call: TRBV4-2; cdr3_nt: TGTGCCAGCAGTGGGGCCGGGACAGGGAATGAAAAACTGTTTTTT; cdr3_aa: CASSGAGTGNEKLFF
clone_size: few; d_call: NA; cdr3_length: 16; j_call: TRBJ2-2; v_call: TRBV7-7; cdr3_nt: TGTGCCAGCAGCCCAAGGGCGGGGGCGAGCACCGGGGAGCTGTTTTTT; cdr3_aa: CASSPRAGASTGELFF
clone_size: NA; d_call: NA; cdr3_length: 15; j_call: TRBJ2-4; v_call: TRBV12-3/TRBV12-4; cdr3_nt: TGTGCCAGCAGTTTAAGGGTACTAGCCAAAAACATTCAGTACTTC; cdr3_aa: CASSLRVLAKNIQYF
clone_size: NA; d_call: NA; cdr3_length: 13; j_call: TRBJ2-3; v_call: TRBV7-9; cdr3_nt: TGTGCCAGCTCCCCCCTGGGGACAGATACGCAGTATTTT; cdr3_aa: CASSPLGTDTQYF
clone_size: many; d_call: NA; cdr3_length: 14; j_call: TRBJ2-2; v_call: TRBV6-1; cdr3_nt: TGTGCCAGCAACACCGGTGGTGATACCGGGGAGCTGTTTTTT; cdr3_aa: CASNTGGDTGELFF
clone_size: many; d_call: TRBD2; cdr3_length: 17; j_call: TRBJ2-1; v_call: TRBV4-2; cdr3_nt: TGTGCCAGCAGCCGACCTTCCGGGGGGGGGGCGAACAATGAGCAGTTCTTC; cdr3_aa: CASSRPSGGGANNEQFF
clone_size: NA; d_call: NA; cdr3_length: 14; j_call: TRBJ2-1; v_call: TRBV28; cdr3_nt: TGTGCCAGCAGGGGGGGATATCGGCTGGATGAGCAGTTCTTC; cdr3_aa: CASRGGYRLDEQFF
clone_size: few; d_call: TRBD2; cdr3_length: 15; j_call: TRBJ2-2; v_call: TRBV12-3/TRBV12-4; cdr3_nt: TGTGCCAGCAGTTTTCGGCGGGGGGCCGCCGGGGAGCTGTTTTTT; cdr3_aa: CASSFRRGAAGELFF
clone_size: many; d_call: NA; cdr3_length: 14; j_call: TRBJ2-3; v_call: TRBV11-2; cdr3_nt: TGTGCCAGCAGCTTAGGACGGTTCACAGATACGCAGTATTTT; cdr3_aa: CASSLGRFTDTQYF
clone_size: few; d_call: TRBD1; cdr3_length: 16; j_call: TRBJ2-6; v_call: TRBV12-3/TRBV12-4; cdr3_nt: TGTGCCAGCAGCGGACAGGCGAACTCTGGGGCCAACGTCCTGACTTTC; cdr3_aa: CASSGQANSGANVLTF
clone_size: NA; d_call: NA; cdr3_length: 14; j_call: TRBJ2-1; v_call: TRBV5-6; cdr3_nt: TGTGCCAGCAGCTTCGAAGGGTTGAGCGATGAGCAGTTCTTC; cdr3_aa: CASSFEGLSDEQFF
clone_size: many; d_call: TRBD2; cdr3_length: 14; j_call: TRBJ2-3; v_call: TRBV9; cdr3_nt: TGTGCCAGCACCCCTAGCGGGAGGATGGATACGCAGTATTTT; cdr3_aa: CASTPSGRMDTQYF
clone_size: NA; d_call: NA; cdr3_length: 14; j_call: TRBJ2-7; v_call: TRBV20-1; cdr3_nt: TGCAGTGCGACGGACGCCGCGGGAATCTACGAGCAGTACTTC; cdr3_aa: CSATDAAGIYEQYF
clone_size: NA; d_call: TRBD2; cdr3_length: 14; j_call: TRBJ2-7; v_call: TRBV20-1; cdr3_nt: TGCAGTGCCACACCGGGACTAGCGGGGCGCGAGCAGTACTTC; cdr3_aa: CSATPGLAGREQYF
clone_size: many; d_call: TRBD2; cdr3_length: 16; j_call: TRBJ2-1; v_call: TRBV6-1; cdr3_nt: TGTGCCAGCAGTGACCCTAGCGGGAGATCCTACAATGAGCAGTTCTTC; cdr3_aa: CASSDPSGRSYNEQFF
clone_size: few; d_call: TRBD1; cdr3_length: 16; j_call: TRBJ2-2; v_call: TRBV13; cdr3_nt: TGTGCCAGCAACATTCAGGGACAGACGAACACCGGGGAGCTGTTTTTT; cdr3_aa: CASNIQGQTNTGELFF
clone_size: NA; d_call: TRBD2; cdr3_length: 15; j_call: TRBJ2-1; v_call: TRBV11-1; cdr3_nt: TGTGCCAGCAGCCCCGGGACTAGCGGGATTAATGAGCAGTTCTTC; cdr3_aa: CASSPGTSGINEQFF